This T cell receptor (beta chain) was sequenced for a study of CD8+ T cells in alopecia areata. The V gene lost 0 bases and the J gene lost 3 bases, with 18 bases spanning the gap. This CDR3 has 17 residues. CDR1 and CDR2 (germline): SGHRS, YFSETQ. Noted treatment: oral pan-JAK inhibitor, 5-10 mg twice daily. cDNA serving as the sequencing template came from extracted, reverse transcribed RNA. Data came from immunoSEQ multiplex PCR; TCRdb stores just in-frame clones and leaves some out. The table lists approximately 210,000 clones, about 64% of them singletons, with 4% to 4.5% in the top ten. The chain employs TRBV5-1 and TRBJ2-5, with D perhaps matching TRBD1 (5 bases). Sequenced here: CD4+ T cells sorted from blood, sampled at week 4, from a patient treated with tofacitinib. The TCR was taken from a human donor with alopecia areata. CDR3 region: CASSLALGRAGKETQYF. In nucleotides, the CDR3 is TGCGCCAGCAGCTTGGCGTTGGGGCGAGCTGGTAAAGAGACCCAGTACTTC.